The 22 T cell receptor beta chains listed next were all sequenced from one sample in a study of T cells in Graves' hyperthyroidism and ophthalmopathy. Amplified TCR beta CDR3 regions came from RNA transcripts. TCR CDR3 regions were first amplified by RT-PCR with HTBI primers. In TCRdb, the multiplex PCR reads were re-called with MiXCR into one record per CDR3 protein. The sample lists approximately 530,000 distinct CDR3 sequences; roughly 21% were seen once. Source material: blood. The receptors here all came from a man aged 35-49 years with Graves' ophthalmopathy.

This chain connects TRBV4-1 to TRBJ2-5; the match to TRBD1 covers 9 bases. This CDR3 region has 15 residues. The V gene's germline CDR1 is MGHRA and CDR2 YSYEKL. The junction had 6 bases not matched to a gene; V was cut back by 2 bases and J by 5 bases. CDR3 amino acids: CASSQTGTGKETQYF. In DNA form, the CDR3 reads TGCGCCAGCAGCCAAACCGGGACAGGGAAGGAGACCCAGTACTTC.

The gene calls are TRBV4-2 and TRBJ2-2; D perhaps matches TRBD2 (5 bases). Trimming pared 0 bases from V and 4 bases from J, leaving 12 bases between. There are 16 residues in the CDR3. Germline V gene lookup returns CDR1 LGHNA and CDR2 YNFKEQ. For the CDR3, the DNA is TGTGCCAGCAGCCAAGACCTACTAGGACGCACCGGGGAGCTGTTTTTT. Protein sequence: CASSQDLLGRTGELFF.

J is TRBJ1-5 and V is TRBV27, with a tentative D call TRBD1 (5 bases). V lost 6 bases and J 4 bases, leaving 16 bases between the germline ends. The CDR3 totals 15 residues. Per the germline V gene, CDR1 is MNHEY and CDR2 is SMNVEV (reference sequence). The CDR3 DNA reads as TGTGCCAGCAGCCCCACCCGGGGCTTTAATCAGCCCCAGCATTTT. Translated, it gives CASSPTRGFNQPQHF.

This clonotype was seen more than once but under ten times. The chain couples TRBV11-3 to TRBJ2-6, with 8 positions matching TRBD2. J lost 4 bases, V lost 2 bases, and 13 bases had no gene match. Germline CDR1 is SGHNT and CDR2 is YENEEA. The CDR3 spans 19 residues. This CDR3 is CASSLKSLDGGDGANVLTF. The CDR3 coding sequence is TGTGCCAGCAGCTTAAAGTCTCTTGACGGGGGGGACGGGGCCAACGTCCTGACTTTC.

The chain employs TRBV15 and TRBJ2-5, with 10 positions matching TRBD1. This CDR3 comprises 16 residues. V shed 0 bases, J shed 4 bases, and the junction held 5 bases outside the gene matches. Germline V gene lookup returns CDR1 LNHNV and CDR2 YYDKDF (reference sequence). The CDR3 DNA is TGTGCCACCAGCAGAGAGGGCGGGACAGGGGTAGAGACCCAGTACTTC. This codes for CATSREGGTGVETQYF.

There are many counts of this clonotype. The chain couples TRBV30 to TRBJ1-1; D gene ambiguous. The germline CDR1 and CDR2 sequences are GTSNPN and SVGIG (reference sequence). Between the trimmed V and J ends, which lost 2 bases and 8 bases, there was a span of 9 bases. This CDR3 is 11 amino acids long. For the CDR3, the DNA is TGTGCCTGGAGTCGGGGATGGGAAGCTTTCTTT. Translating gives CAWSRGWEAFF. Based on the CDR3 plus reference TRBV30 and TRBJ1-1, the full variable domain is SQTIHQWPATLVQPVGSPLSLECTVEGTSNPNLYWYRQAAGRGLQLLFYSVGIGQISSEVPQNLSASRPQDRQFILSSKKLLLSDSGFYLCAWSRGWEAFFGQGTRLTVV.

The table lists this clonotype with many counts. This chain connects TRBV11-3 to TRBJ2-3, with D uncertain. The V and J ends lost 1 base and 1 base respectively, with 9 bases between them. There are 15 residues in the CDR3. Germline V gene data show CDR1 as SGHNT and CDR2 as YENEEA. The CDR3 bases are TGTGCCAGCAGCTTAGGCACCGTGGGCACAGATACGCAGTATTTT. Residues: CASSLGTVGTDTQYF.

The table lists this clonotype with many counts. The chain carries TRBV28 and TRBJ2-7, with 7 bases lining up with TRBD1. J gave up 6 bases and V 9 bases, and 11 bases lay outside the gene matches. Germline V gene lookup returns CDR1 MDHEN and CDR2 SYDVKM. This CDR3 has 13 amino acids. The chain's CDR3 is CASGDSLLAEQYF. CDR3 nucleotides: TGTGCCAGTGGGGACAGTTTACTGGCCGAGCAGTACTTC.

At least ten counts were recorded for this clonotype. The chain couples TRBV2 to TRBJ1-2, with a possible D match to TRBD1 (5 bases). This CDR3 region has 14 residues. The germline V gene encodes CDR1 SNHLY and CDR2 FYNNEI. With 6 bases removed from V and 0 bases from J, the gap between germline ends came to 11 bases. The CDR3 sequence is CASRTGTANYGYTF. The CDR3 nucleotides read TGTGCCAGCAGGACCGGGACGGCTAACTATGGCTACACCTTC. Filled out from reference TRBV2 and TRBJ1-2, the complete variable domain reads EPEVTQTPSHQVTQMGQEVILRCVPISNHLYFYWYRQILGQKVEFLVSFYNNEISEKSEIFDDQFSVERPDGSNFTLKIRSTKLEDSAMYFCASRTGTANYGYTFGSGTRLTVV.

This chain links TRBV4-2 with TRBJ2-5; TRBD2 matches at 7 bases. V shed 0 bases, J shed 7 bases, and the junction held 11 bases outside the gene matches. CDR1 and CDR2 (germline): LGHNA, YNFKEQ. The CDR3 has 16 residues. The CDR3 nucleotides are TGTGCCAGCAGCCAAGATATCGAGACTAGCTCCGGGACCCAGTACTTC. Protein product: CASSQDIETSSGTQYF.

At least ten counts were recorded for this clonotype. The chain combines TRBV3-1 with TRBJ1-2; the match to TRBD1 covers 8 bases. Germline CDR1 reads LGHDT; CDR2 reads YNNKEL (reference sequence). The CDR3 sequence is 14 residues long. The junction had 8 bases not matched to a gene; V was cut back by 5 bases and J by 6 bases. CDR3 in amino acids: CASSAHRGDNGYTF. The CDR3 region has the DNA TGTGCCAGCAGCGCCCACAGGGGGGATAATGGCTACACCTTC.

Ten or more counts support this clonotype. The chain joins TRBV7-9 to TRBJ2-3; D remains ambiguous. Trimming stripped 2 bases from V and 6 bases from J, with 15 bases between. Germline V gives CDR1 SEHNR, CDR2 FQNEAQ (reference sequence). This CDR3 region has 15 residues. The CDR3: CASSLLLPGLDTQYF. DNA for the CDR3: TGTGCCAGCAGCTTACTCTTGCCGGGTTTGGATACGCAGTATTTT.

This clonotype has a count of ten or more. The chain links TRBV28 to TRBJ2-7, with TRBD2 as a possible D gene (6 bases). This CDR3 contains 15 residues. The ends were cut back, 4 bases at V and 3 bases at J, with 16 bases in the middle. Germline V lookup: CDR1 MDHEN, CDR2 SYDVKM. In nucleotides, the CDR3 is TGTGCCAGCAGTTCTTTAGCGGCACAACTCTACGAGCAGTACTTC. Amino acid sequence: CASSSLAAQLYEQYF.

This chain links TRBV2 with TRBJ2-7; 8 positions agree with TRBD2. Germline-derived CDR1 and CDR2 are SNHLY and FYNNEI. The CDR3 covers 13 residues. Trimming took 8 bases from V and 4 from J; bases not matched to a gene: 7. CDR3 coding DNA: TGTGCCAGCGGCGACAGCGGGAGTTACGAGCAGTACTTC. Protein product: CASGDSGSYEQYF.

This clonotype was counted between two and nine times. The chain carries TRBV12-3 or TRBV12-4 and TRBJ1-5; TRBD1 might be the D (5 bases). The V and J ends lost 5 bases and 0 bases respectively, with 14 bases between them. The CDR3 runs to 16 residues. The CDR3 here is CASSTGGIGSNQPQHF. Here the CDR3 DNA reads TGTGCCAGCAGTACCGGGGGAATCGGTAGCAATCAGCCCCAGCATTTT.

This chain links TRBV13 with TRBJ2-5; D ambiguous. Germline-derived CDR1 and CDR2 are PRHDT and FYEKMQ (reference sequence). V was cut by 8 bases and J by 4 bases, with 17 bases left in between. This CDR3 comprises 14 residues. CDR3 amino acids: CASYRSGNAETQYF. The CDR3 DNA reads TGTGCCAGCTACCGGTCTGGGAATGCAGAGACCCAGTACTTC. Full variable domain (rest looked up from reference TRBV13 and TRBJ2-5): AAGVIQSPRHLIKEKRETATLKCYPIPRHDTVYWYQQGPGQDPQFLISFYEKMQSDKGSIPDRFSAQQFSDYHSELNMSSLELGDSALYFCASYRSGNAETQYFGPGTRLLVL.

The genes are TRBV12-3 or TRBV12-4 and TRBJ2-1; D not resolved. The CDR3 length is 11 residues. The germline V and J ends were trimmed by 6 bases and 12 bases, with 12 bases remaining between them. CDR3 protein: CASSQGPWQFF. The CDR3 nucleotides read TGTGCCAGCAGCCAAGGGCCCTGGCAGTTCTTC.

This clonotype was counted at least ten times. The gene calls are TRBV3-1 and TRBJ2-5, with 15 positions matching TRBD2. The J segment lost 4 bases and the V segment lost 0 bases, leaving 9 bases of the junction unmatched. Germline V gene sequence: CDR1 LGHDT, CDR2 YNNKEL (reference sequence). This CDR3 has 19 residues. Here the CDR3 reads CASSQDGLAGGPLGETQYF. CDR3 bases: TGTGCCAGCAGCCAAGATGGACTAGCGGGGGGGCCATTAGGAGAGACCCAGTACTTC.

The sample holds a few counts of this clonotype. The J gene is TRBJ2-1, the V gene TRBV15, with TRBD2 matching over 11 bases. The germline V gene has CDR1 LNHNV and CDR2 YYDKDF (reference sequence). This CDR3 region has 15 residues. V lost 0 bases, J lost 10 bases, and 5 bases stayed unmatched. The CDR3 reads CATSRELAGGPEQFF. CDR3 nucleotides: TGTGCCACCAGCAGAGAGTTAGCGGGGGGGCCGGAGCAGTTCTTC.

This clonotype was seen repeatedly, ten times or more. The chain carries TRBV2 and TRBJ2-7; TRBD2 aligns across 7 bases. The ends lost 6 bases at V and 1 base at J; junction bases unmatched: 6. This CDR3 has 14 residues. The V gene's germline CDR1 is SNHLY and CDR2 FYNNEI. CDR3 sequence: CASRSGLPSYEQYF. The CDR3 DNA reads TGTGCCAGCAGATCGGGACTACCTTCCTACGAGCAGTACTTC.

This clonotype was counted at least ten times. The chain carries TRBV20-1 and TRBJ2-1; D remains unclear. The V gene lost 0 bases and the J gene lost 3 bases, with 3 bases spanning the gap. Germline V gives CDR1 DFQATT, CDR2 SNEGSKA (reference sequence). The CDR3 is made up of 12 amino acids. The CDR3 nucleotides are TGCAGTGCTAGAGATGGCTACAATGAGCAGTTCTTC. This codes for CSARDGYNEQFF.

The CDR3: CASSQGAYQPQHF. The CDR3 DNA sequence: TGTGCCAGCAGCCAAGGGGCTTATCAGCCCCAGCATTTT. The rearrangement uses TRBV14 and TRBJ1-5; D not certain. V lost 1 base and J 5 bases, leaving 6 bases between the germline ends. Germline V gives CDR1 SGHDN, CDR2 FVKESK. The CDR3 totals 13 residues.